This T cell receptor (beta chain) was observed in a study of blood T cell repertoires in COVID-19. Sequencing was performed with immunoSEQ multiplex PCR; in TCRdb, only in-frame clones are kept and a portion is missing. The sample has around 40,000 clones, around nine tenths seen once; the top ten hold approximately 14%. The CDR3 consists of 14 residues. V was trimmed by 3 bases and J by 6 bases, leaving 14 bases between them. The germline V gene encodes CDR1 SGHTA and CDR2 FQGNSA. Sequencing input: peripheral blood. This clonotype originated in a human donor in a cohort sampled during active COVID-19. This chain joins TRBV7-2 and TRBJ1-1; no firm D call. For the CDR3, the DNA is TGTGCCAGCAGCTTGGGTCTGCACTATTCTGAAGCTTTCTTT. As protein: CASSLGLHYSEAFF.